Here is one T cell receptor beta chain with its context. Its antigen is currently unknown. Germline V gene data show CDR1 as SGHNT and CDR2 as YYREEE (reference sequence). Trimming removed 4 bases from V and 0 bases from J; junction bases left unmatched: 6. The CDR3 has 15 amino acids. The data were taken from a study of T cells in Graves' hyperthyroidism and ophthalmopathy. Study results and limitations: Blood also held most thyroid clonotypes expanded beyond 0.001.

Regions amplified from RNA transcripts were the TCR beta CDR3 regions. The HTBI set primed first-round TCR CDR3 RT-PCR. TCRdb re-analysed the multiplex PCR reads in MiXCR, keeping a single row per CDR3 protein. Here the sample spans hundreds of thousands of distinct CDR3 sequences, roughly 40% being singletons. The sample consisted of blood. The genes are TRBV5-4 and TRBJ1-1; 7 bases are shared with TRBD1. The receptor's source is a man between 18 and 29 years old with Graves' hyperthyroidism. CDR3 sequence: CASSATGAMNTEAFF. The CDR3 bases are TGTGCCAGCAGCGCCACAGGGGCAATGAACACTGAAGCTTTCTTT.